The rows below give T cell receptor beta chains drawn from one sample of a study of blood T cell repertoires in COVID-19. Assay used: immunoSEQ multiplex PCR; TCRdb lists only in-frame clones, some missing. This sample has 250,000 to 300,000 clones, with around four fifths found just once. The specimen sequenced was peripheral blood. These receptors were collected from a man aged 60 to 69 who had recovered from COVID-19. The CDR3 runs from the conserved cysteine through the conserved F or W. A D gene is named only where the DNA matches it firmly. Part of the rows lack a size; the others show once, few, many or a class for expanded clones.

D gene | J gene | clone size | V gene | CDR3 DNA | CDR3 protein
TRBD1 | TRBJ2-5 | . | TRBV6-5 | TGTGCCAGCAGCTCCGGGACAGGCCACCAAGAGACCCAGTACTTC | CASSSGTGHQETQYF
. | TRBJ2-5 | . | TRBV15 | TGTGCCACCAGCCCCACAGGAGCCCAAGAGACCCAGTACTTC | CATSPTGAQETQYF
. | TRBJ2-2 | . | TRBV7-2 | TGTGCCGGCGGGCGCGACACCGGGGAGCTGTTTTTT | CAGGRDTGELFF
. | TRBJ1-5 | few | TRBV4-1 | TGCGCCAGCAGCCAAGCGCCGGGCAATCAGCCCCAGCATTTT | CASSQAPGNQPQHF
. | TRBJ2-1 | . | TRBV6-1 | TGTGCCAGCAGTGAAGGTTCGCGGGATCCGCGGAATGAGCAGTTCTTC | CASSEGSRDPRNEQFF
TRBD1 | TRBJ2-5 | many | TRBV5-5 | TGTGCCAGCAGCCTGAACAGGGGGCAAGAGACCCAGTACTTC | CASSLNRGQETQYF
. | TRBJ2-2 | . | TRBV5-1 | TGCGCCAGCAGCCCCTCAGGGGCTTCTGGGGAGCTGTTTTTT | CASSPSGASGELFF
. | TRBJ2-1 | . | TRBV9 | TGTGCCAGCAGCGTAGCCGGGAACTACAATGAGCAGTTCTTC | CASSVAGNYNEQFF
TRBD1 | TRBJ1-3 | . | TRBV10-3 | TGTGCCATCAGCAGGGGACAGGCCGACTCTGGAAACACCATATATTTT | CAISRGQADSGNTIYF
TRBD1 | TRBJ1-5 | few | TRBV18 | TGTGCCAGCTCATCGGACAGGGTTAAGCCCCAGCATTTT | CASSSDRVKPQHF
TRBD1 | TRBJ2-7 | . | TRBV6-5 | TGTGCCAGCAGTCGGCGGACAGGGGGTTTCTACGAGCAGTACTTC | CASSRRTGGFYEQYF
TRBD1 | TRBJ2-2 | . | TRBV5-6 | TGTGCCAGCACCTTGGCCGACAGGGATCACGGGGAGCTGTTTTTT | CASTLADRDHGELFF
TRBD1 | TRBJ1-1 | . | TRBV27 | TGTGCCAGCAGGACAGGGGCCACCTCTGAAGCTTTCTTT | CASRTGATSEAFF
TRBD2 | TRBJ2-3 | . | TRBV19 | TGTGCCAGTAGTATGGGACTAGCGGGGGGATCAGATACGCAGTATTTT | CASSMGLAGGSDTQYF
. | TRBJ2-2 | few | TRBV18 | TGTGCCAGCTCACAACAGGGAGCGCTGAACACCGGGGAGCTGTTTTTT | CASSQQGALNTGELFF
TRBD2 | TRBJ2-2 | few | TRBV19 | TGTGCCACCAAAAGCGGGGTAAACACCGGGGAGCTGTTTTTT | CATKSGVNTGELFF
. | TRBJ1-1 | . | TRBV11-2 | TGTGCCAGCAGCCCTAACCCTCACAGGAACACTGAAGCTTTCTTT | CASSPNPHRNTEAFF
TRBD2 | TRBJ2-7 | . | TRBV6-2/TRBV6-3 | TGTGCCAGCAGTTCGGCTAGCGGGAGGTTGGGCGAGCAGTACTTC | CASSSASGRLGEQYF
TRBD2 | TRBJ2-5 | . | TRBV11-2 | TGTGCCAGCAGCTTAGATGGGCAGCGGGGGGGCGGAGAGACCCAGTACTTC | CASSLDGQRGGGETQYF
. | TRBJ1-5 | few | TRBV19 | TGTGCCAGTAGTCCCCAGGCCTCATCGTCGGCCCCCCAGCATTTT | CASSPQASSSAPQHF
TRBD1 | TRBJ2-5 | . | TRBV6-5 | TGTGCCAGCAGACGGGAACAGGGGGCAAAGGAGACCCAGTACTTC | CASRREQGAKETQYF
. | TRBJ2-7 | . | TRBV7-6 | TGTGCCAGCAGCTTAGGCGGAGGGAACTACGAGCAGTACTTC | CASSLGGGNYEQYF
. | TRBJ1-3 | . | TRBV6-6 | TGTGCCAGCAGTTCTATCGGAAACACCATATATTTT | CASSSIGNTIYF
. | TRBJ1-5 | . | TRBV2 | TGTGCCAGCAGTCCAGGGTCTTATCAGCCCCAGCATTTT | CASSPGSYQPQHF
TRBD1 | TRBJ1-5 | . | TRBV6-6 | TGTGCCACCCACAGGGGAGGAGGCCAGCCCCAGCATTTT | CATHRGGGQPQHF
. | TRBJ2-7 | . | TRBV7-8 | TGTGCCAGCAGGCCCTCGAGGAGAGCGCTAGCCTACGAGCAGTACTTC | CASRPSRRALAYEQYF
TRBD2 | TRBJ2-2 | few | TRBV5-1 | TGCGCCAGCAGGCGGACTAGCGACACCGGGGAGCTGTTTTTT | CASRRTSDTGELFF
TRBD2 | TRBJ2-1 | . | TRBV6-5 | TGTGCCAGCAGCACATCTAGCGGTGAGCAGTTCTTC | CASSTSSGEQFF
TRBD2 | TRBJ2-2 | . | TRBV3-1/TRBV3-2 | TGTGCCAGCAGCCCCCGGTTAGCGGGGGTAACCTCAAACACCGGGGAGCTGTTTTTT | CASSPRLAGVTSNTGELFF
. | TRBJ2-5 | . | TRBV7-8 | TGTGCCAGCAGCTTAGGGGTCGTGGTAGGGGTGGGGGAGACCCAGTACTTC | CASSLGVVVGVGETQYF
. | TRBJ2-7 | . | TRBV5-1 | TGCGCCAGCAGCTTGGACAGAGCCTACGAGCAGTACTTC | CASSLDRAYEQYF
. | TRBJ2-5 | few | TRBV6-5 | TGTGCCAGCGGACGCCGGGGAGTACCCCAAGAGACCCAGTACTTC | CASGRRGVPQETQYF
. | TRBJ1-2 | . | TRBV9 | TGTGCCAGCAGCAACTACCTCGGACAAGATGGCTACACCTTC | CASSNYLGQDGYTF
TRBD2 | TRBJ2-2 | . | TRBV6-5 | TGTGCCAGCCAACCCGGGACGGGGGGCACCGGGGAGCTGTTTTTT | CASQPGTGGTGELFF
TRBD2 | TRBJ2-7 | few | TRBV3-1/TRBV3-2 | TGTGCCAGCAGCCAAGATCGCACTAGCGGCTCCTACGAGCAGTACTTC | CASSQDRTSGSYEQYF
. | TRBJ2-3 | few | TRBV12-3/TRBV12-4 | TGTGCCAGCAAGAGGACTAGCACAGATACGCAGTATTTT | CASKRTSTDTQYF
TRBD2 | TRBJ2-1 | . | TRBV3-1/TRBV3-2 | TGTGCCAGCAGCCAAGATCTTGCTAGCGGGGGACCGAACAATGAGCAGTTCTTC | CASSQDLASGGPNNEQFF
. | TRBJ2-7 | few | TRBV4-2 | TGTGCCAGCAGCCAATGGGGCACCTCCTACGAGCAGTACTTC | CASSQWGTSYEQYF
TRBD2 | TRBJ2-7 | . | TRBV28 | TGTGCCAGCGGGACTAGCGGGGGGGGCGAGCAGTACTTC | CASGTSGGGEQYF